The clone carrying this TCR beta chain occurred a few times. Time point reported: pre-treatment sample, taken before nivolumab and TIL therapy. The CDR3 length is 14 residues. Per germline, CDR1 SGHRS and CDR2 YFSETQ. Trimming took off 7 bases at V and 2 bases at J, with 15 bases between the two ends. This specimen comes from a study of TIL therapy for anti-PD-1-resistant metastatic lung cancer. Study-wide background: Tumors had a median PD-L1 proportion score of approximately 6.4%.

Sequencing used immunoSEQ v3. The repertoire was sequenced with immunoSEQ multiplex PCR; TCRdb's copy has only in-frame clones and lacks some. The data show about 50,000 clones, with less than 80% seen just once and 4% to 6% held by the top ten. This TCR was sampled from a woman between 30 and 85 years old with non-small cell lung cancer. The chain couples TRBV5-1 to TRBJ1-2; D is possibly TRBD1 (5 bases). This material consisted of blood, taken at baseline. The CDR3 region has the DNA TGCGCCAGCCGCCAGGGTGACATAAACTATGGCTACACCTTC. Translation: CASRQGDINYGYTF.